The next 29 T cell receptor beta chains were all read from a single sample in a study of naive and memory T cell subsets. The beta constant-region primer was an equimolar mix of two oligonucleotides covering TRBC1 and TRBC2. TCRdb independently ran MiXCR on the UMI-ligation and nested PCR reads; one entry per CDR3 protein. The table includes 75,000 to 85,000 distinct CDR3 sequences, under 15% detected once. The specimen was central memory CD4+ T cells from blood. These receptors all stem from a human donor in good health.

V is TRBV7-9 and J is TRBJ1-4; TRBD1 might be the D (5 bases). V was clipped by 6 bases and J by 0 bases, with 14 bases between them. CDR3 length: 16 residues. The germline V gene encodes CDR1 SEHNR and CDR2 FQNEAQ (reference sequence). DNA of the CDR3: TGTGCCAGCAGACCGGGGACGGCTACAACTAATGAAAAACTGTTTTTT. Residues: CASRPGTATTNEKLFF.

This chain links TRBV21-1 with TRBJ1-5; whether TRBD1, the table's D call, matches the DNA was not checked. TRBV21-1 is given as a pseudogene. CDR3 size: 15 residues. The CDR3 DNA is TGTGCCAGCAGCAAAGGGGGACAGGGGCGTCAGCCCCAGCATTTT. It translates to CASSKGGQGRQPQHF.

The chain has TRBV7-9 and TRBJ2-7, with 11 bases aligning to TRBD1. Germline CDR1 and CDR2: SEHNR and FQNEAQ (reference sequence). Trimming at V came to 3 bases and at J to 1 base, leaving 2 bases not matched to a gene. The CDR3 totals 15 residues. The CDR3 protein is CASSFGTGGSYEQYF. Here the CDR3 DNA reads TGTGCCAGCAGCTTTGGGACAGGGGGGTCCTACGAGCAGTACTTC.

The chain couples TRBV3-1 to TRBJ2-3; the match to TRBD2 covers 8 bases. The CDR3 extends over 17 amino acids. The V gene end was trimmed by 1 base and the J gene end by 3 bases; junction bases not matched to a gene: 9. Per the germline V gene, CDR1 is LGHDT and CDR2 is YNNKEL (reference sequence). The CDR3: CASSQGAPGGGTDTQYF. The CDR3 coding sequence is TGTGCCAGCAGCCAAGGAGCGCCGGGGGGGGGGACAGATACGCAGTATTTT.

This clonotype was observed a handful of times. This rearrangement joins TRBV19 to TRBJ2-5, with 7 positions matching TRBD1. The CDR3 consists of 16 residues. The trim removed 5 bases at V and 3 bases at J, leaving 12 bases unmatched. Germline CDR1 LNHDA, CDR2 SQIVND (reference sequence). The CDR3 reads CASSYTGDFYEETQYF. The CDR3 DNA sequence: TGTGCCAGTAGTTATACAGGGGATTTCTATGAAGAGACCCAGTACTTC.

The chain uses TRBV5-5 and TRBJ2-2; TRBD2 matches at 7 bases. From germline, CDR1 is SGHKS and CDR2 YYEKEE (reference sequence). The J segment lost 6 bases and the V segment lost 4 bases, leaving 12 bases of the junction unmatched. CDR3 length equals 16 residues. CDR3 sequence reads: CASSRTRVDRAGELFF. The DNA for the CDR3 is TGTGCCAGCAGCAGGACTAGGGTGGACCGAGCCGGGGAGCTGTTTTTT.

This clonotype has only a few counts. The rearrangement joins TRBV7-9 to TRBJ2-7; D is possibly TRBD1 or TRBD2 (6 bases each). V shed 5 bases and J shed 1 base, with 12 bases lying between them. CDR3 size: 14 residues. Germline lookup yields CDR1 SEHNR and CDR2 FQNEAQ (reference sequence). CDR3 bases: TGTGCCAGCAGCCATAAGGGGGGTTCCTACGAGCAGTACTTC. This gives the protein CASSHKGGSYEQYF.

This chain uses TRBV7-2 with TRBJ2-5; the D is unclear. There are 13 residues in the CDR3. V was trimmed by 4 bases and J by 0 bases, leaving 6 bases between them. Germline CDR1 and CDR2: SGHTA and FQGNSA. The CDR3 reads CASSSQYQETQYF. CDR3 in DNA: TGTGCCAGCAGCTCCCAGTACCAAGAGACCCAGTACTTC.

At least ten counts were recorded for this clonotype. The chain is built from TRBV14 and TRBJ2-7; no firm D call. Germline V gene data show CDR1 as SGHDN and CDR2 as FVKESK. V lost 0 bases, J lost 2 bases, and 2 bases lay in between. There are 12 residues in the CDR3. CDR3 region: CASSQETYEQYF. CDR3 bases: TGTGCCAGCAGCCAAGAGACCTACGAGCAGTACTTC. The full variable domain, in which reference TRBV14 and TRBJ2-7 provide the parts outside the CDR3, is EAGVTQFPSHSVIEKGQTVTLRCDPISGHDNLYWYRRVMGKEIKFLLHFVKESKQDESGMPNNRFLAERTGGTYSTLKVQPAELEDSGVYFCASSQETYEQYFGPGTRLTVT.

The V call is TRBV7-9, the J call TRBJ2-2; TRBD2 matches at 10 bases. V lost 5 bases to trimming and J lost 6 bases; unmatched junction nucleotides: 6. The length of the CDR3 is 15 residues. CDR1 SEHNR and CDR2 FQNEAQ come from the germline V gene (reference sequence). Here the CDR3 DNA reads TGTGCCAGCAGCCCCGGGACTAGCGTTCCCGGGGAGCTGTTTTTT. Its protein is CASSPGTSVPGELFF.

This clonotype was counted at least ten times. This rearrangement joins TRBV5-1 to TRBJ2-5, with D possibly TRBD1 on 6 matching bases. Deletions cut 0 bases from V and 5 bases from J, with 20 bases between. CDR3 length: 17 amino acids. The germline V gene encodes CDR1 SGHRS and CDR2 YFSETQ. The CDR3 coding sequence is TGCGCCAGCAGCTTGGAGGGGACAACAAAAGCGTGGGAGACCCAGTACTTC. Its translation: CASSLEGTTKAWETQYF.

The table lists this clonotype with many counts. V and J are TRBV11-2 and TRBJ2-1; TRBD2 matches 13 bases. The J segment lost 10 bases and the V segment lost 3 bases, leaving 9 bases of the junction unmatched. Germline assignment: CDR1 SGHAT and CDR2 FQNNGV. The CDR3 extends over 16 amino acids. The CDR3 protein is CASSFSLGLAGVEQFF. The DNA for the CDR3 is TGTGCCAGCAGCTTCAGCTTAGGACTAGCGGGAGTAGAGCAGTTCTTC.

This clonotype was observed a few times. The gene calls are TRBV7-2 and TRBJ2-5; D assignment may be TRBD1 or TRBD2 (5 bases each). Per germline, CDR1 SGHTA and CDR2 FQGNSA. The CDR3 consists of 15 residues. V was shortened by 6 bases and J by 2 bases, with 16 bases between the two germline ends. CDR3 amino acids: CASRPSPGQQETQYF. The CDR3, as DNA: TGTGCCAGCAGACCGTCCCCGGGGCAACAAGAGACCCAGTACTTC.

This clonotype was seen a handful of times. V gene TRBV7-2 combines with J gene TRBJ2-7; D not certain. V was shortened by 7 bases and J by 5 bases, with 15 bases between the two germline ends. The CDR3 covers 13 residues. Germline V gives CDR1 SGHTA, CDR2 FQGNSA. The CDR3 region is CASTLGGGNEQYF. The CDR3 coding sequence is TGTGCCAGCACCCTTGGCGGTGGGAACGAGCAGTACTTC.

In its sample, this clonotype was seen many times. The chain uses TRBV20-1 and TRBJ1-4; 7 nucleotides match TRBD1. This CDR3 spans 13 amino acids. Unmatched junction bases numbered 6, after V lost 6 bases and J lost 5 bases. From germline, CDR1 is DFQATT and CDR2 SNEGSKA (reference sequence). CDR3 residues: CSAWDSLNEKLFF. The CDR3 DNA reads as TGCAGTGCCTGGGACAGCCTGAATGAAAAACTGTTTTTT.

V is TRBV27 and J is TRBJ1-6; the match to TRBD1 covers 8 bases. CDR1 MNHEY and CDR2 SMNVEV come from the germline V gene (reference sequence). The CDR3 is 15 amino acids. Trimming at V came to 7 bases and at J to 10 bases, leaving 12 bases not matched to a gene. The CDR3 loop is CASNPQQGVQSPLHF. The CDR3 DNA reads TGTGCCAGCAATCCACAACAGGGGGTCCAGTCACCCCTCCACTTT.

The chain has TRBV14 and TRBJ1-4; D possibly corresponds to TRBD1 (5 bases). Germline assignment: CDR1 SGHDN and CDR2 FVKESK. The CDR3 runs to 15 residues. V lost 4 bases, J lost 5 bases, and 14 bases lay in between. CDR3 DNA: TGTGCCAGCAGCCCCAGGGAGAACAGCAATGAAAAACTGTTTTTT. Protein: CASSPRENSNEKLFF.

The rearrangement links TRBV28 to TRBJ2-1; D ambiguous. Between the trimmed V and J ends, which lost 5 bases and 3 bases, there was a span of 17 bases. Per germline, CDR1 MDHEN and CDR2 SYDVKM. The CDR3 runs to 16 residues. The CDR3 sequence: CASSTLGVPSYNEQFF. As DNA, the CDR3 is TGTGCCAGCAGTACCCTTGGGGTGCCAAGCTACAATGAGCAGTTCTTC.

This clonotype showed up many times. V usage is TRBV7-9 and J usage is TRBJ1-4; perhaps TRBD1 as D (6 bases). The germline V gene encodes CDR1 SEHNR and CDR2 FQNEAQ (reference sequence). The CDR3 contains 15 residues. Trimming pared 4 bases from V and 2 bases from J, leaving 11 bases between. The CDR3 region is CASSSQGPTNEKLFF. As DNA, the CDR3 is TGTGCCAGCAGCTCCCAGGGGCCGACTAATGAAAAACTGTTTTTT.

V is TRBV5-1 and J is TRBJ2-3; 9 bases map to TRBD2. CDR1 is SGHRS, CDR2 YFSETQ, per germline. The CDR3 covers 14 residues. V lost 1 base and J lost 4; bases outside the gene matches: 1. The DNA for the CDR3 is TGCGCCAGCAGCTTGTTAGCGGGGGCAGATACGCAGTATTTT. Translated, it gives CASSLLAGADTQYF.

This clonotype has a count of ten or more. The rearrangement joins TRBV10-3 to TRBJ2-7, with D tentatively TRBD1 or TRBD2 (6 bases each). Trimming shortened V by 8 bases and J by 0 bases, and 20 bases separated the two germline ends. The CDR3 loop spans 16 amino acids. Per germline, CDR1 ENHRY and CDR2 SYGVKD. CDR3 protein: CAIGPVGGGSSYEQYF. The CDR3 DNA reads TGTGCCATCGGGCCGGTTGGAGGGGGGAGCTCCTACGAGCAGTACTTC.

This clonotype has a handful of counts. The chain carries TRBV6-2 or TRBV6-3 and TRBJ2-5; 9 nucleotides match TRBD2. The CDR3 is 15 amino acids. Germline CDR1 is MNHEY and CDR2 is SVGEGT. With V trimmed by 7 bases and J by 1 base, 7 bases remained unmatched. CDR3 DNA sequence: TGTGCCAGCAAGAGCGGGAGGAACCTCCAAGAGACCCAGTACTTC. Amino acids: CASKSGRNLQETQYF.

This clonotype came up a few times. The chain joins TRBV2 to TRBJ2-5, with 13 positions matching TRBD2. CDR3 length equals 15 residues. Germline CDR1 is SNHLY and CDR2 is FYNNEI. J lost 5 bases, V lost 6 bases, and 6 bases had no gene match. CDR3 residues: CASRKLAGGGETQYF. CDR3 DNA sequence: TGTGCCAGCAGAAAACTAGCGGGGGGGGGTGAGACCCAGTACTTC.

This clonotype showed up just a few times. The genes are TRBV2 and TRBJ1-2; D remains unclear. The CDR3 totals 13 residues. V was clipped by 3 bases and J by 4 bases, with 9 bases between them. The germline CDR1 and CDR2 sequences are SNHLY and FYNNEI. This CDR3 is CASSDSYTYGYTF. The CDR3 DNA is TGTGCCAGCAGTGATTCGTATACCTATGGCTACACCTTC.

This chain uses TRBV5-1 with TRBJ2-1; no definite D call. CDR1 and CDR2 from the germline V gene are SGHRS and YFSETQ. This CDR3 region has 15 residues. V shed 4 bases and J shed 5 bases, with 16 bases lying between them. The CDR3 loop reads CASSLPLSPDNEQFF. CDR3 coding DNA: TGCGCCAGCAGCCTGCCGCTGAGCCCTGACAATGAGCAGTTCTTC.

This chain uses TRBV10-3 with TRBJ2-7; possibly TRBD1 for D (6 bases). The CDR3 contains 16 residues. The V end was cut by 0 bases, the J end by 0 bases, with 12 bases between. CDR1 and CDR2 from the germline V gene are ENHRY and SYGVKD. The CDR3 protein is CAISESSTGSSYEQYF. The CDR3 region has the DNA TGTGCCATCAGTGAGTCTAGCACAGGGAGCTCCTACGAGCAGTACTTC.

Only a few counts were recorded for this clonotype. The chain has TRBV12-3 or TRBV12-4 and TRBJ2-1; D is undetermined. V lost 5 bases to trimming and J lost 14 bases, with 16 bases between them. The CDR3 spans 12 residues. The CDR3 region is CASSKNYLAEFF. CDR3 DNA: TGTGCCAGCAGTAAAAACTACCTTGCGGAGTTCTTC.

This chain uses TRBV7-6 with TRBJ2-7; D uncertain. CDR1 is SGHVS, CDR2 FNYEAQ, per germline. This CDR3 spans 13 amino acids. V was shortened by 2 bases and J by 2 bases, with 7 bases between the two germline ends. The CDR3 nucleotides read TGTGCCAGCAGCTTACCCGGAGCCTACGAGCAGTACTTC. Translating it yields CASSLPGAYEQYF. Full variable domain (remainder filled in from reference TRBV7-6 and TRBJ2-7): GAGVSQSPRYKVTKRGQDVALRCDPISGHVSLYWYRQALGQGPEFLTYFNYEAQQDKSGLPNDRFSAERPEGSISTLTIQRTEQRDSAMYRCASSLPGAYEQYFGPGTRLTVT.

This clonotype has at least ten counts. V usage is TRBV2 and J usage is TRBJ2-3; 10 bases map to TRBD2. Trimming cost V 7 bases and J 5 bases; bases outside gene matches: 9. There are 15 residues in the CDR3. Looked up from germline, CDR1 is SNHLY and CDR2 is FYNNEI. CDR3 protein: CASILSGRGKDTQYF. As DNA, the CDR3 is TGTGCCAGCATACTAAGCGGGAGGGGTAAAGATACGCAGTATTTT.